The 22 T cell receptor beta chains reported below all come from one sample, sequenced in a study of cytotoxic CD8 clonotypes in ibrutinib-treated CLL. Repertoires were generated with immunoSEQ multiplex PCR, while TCRdb's copy carries only in-frame clones and drops some. The sample lists over 100,000 clones, 58% occurring once. The material was PBMCs, obtained after 24 months of ibrutinib treatment. These receptors were obtained from a human donor with chronic lymphocytic leukemia.

This chain connects TRBV9 to TRBJ2-1; D may match TRBD1 or TRBD2 (5 bases each). The germline CDR1 and CDR2 sequences are SGDLS and YYNGEE. V lost 4 bases and J lost 6, with 20 bases in between. The length of the CDR3 is 16 residues. For the CDR3, the DNA is TGTGCCAGCAGCAAAAGAGGGGAAATGTTTGGCAATGAGCAGTTCTTC. It is translated as CASSKRGEMFGNEQFF.

This clone was picked up many times. The chain has TRBV5-1 and TRBJ2-7; the D call may be TRBD1 or TRBD2 (5 bases each). Trimming pared 7 bases from V and 3 bases from J, leaving 23 bases between. The CDR3 contains 16 residues. Germline V gene sequence: CDR1 SGHRS, CDR2 YFSETQ. DNA for the CDR3: TGCGCCAGCCTTAGCGTTCCCGGGACGGCAAACTACGAGCAGTACTTC. Residues: CASLSVPGTANYEQYF.

In the case of this clone: Given a much more abundant clone one base away, this may be a read error. Other nucleotide sequences in the sample specify the same CDR3. The genes are TRBV6-5 and TRBJ2-5, with D uncertain. This CDR3 has 11 residues. Trimming removed 3 bases at V and 4 bases at J, with 3 bases between. Germline V lookup: CDR1 MNHEY, CDR2 SVGAGI. CDR3 sequence: CASSYLETQYF. The CDR3 coding sequence is TGTGCCAGCAGTTATTTAGAGACCCAGTACTTC.

This chain links TRBV5-1 with TRBJ2-3, with 8 bases fitting TRBD2. From germline, CDR1 is SGHRS and CDR2 YFSETQ. The ends lost 0 bases at V and 0 bases at J; junction bases unmatched: 6. This CDR3 has 17 amino acids. The CDR3: CASSLGRGDYSTDTQYF. DNA for the CDR3: TGCGCCAGCAGCTTGGGGCGGGGGGATTACAGCACAGATACGCAGTATTTT. Full variable domain (remainder filled in from reference TRBV5-1 and TRBJ2-3): KAGVTQTPRYLIKTRGQQVTLSCSPISGHRSVSWYQQTPGQGLQFLFEYFSETQRNKGNFPGRFSGRQFSNSRSEMNVSTLELGDSALYLCASSLGRGDYSTDTQYFGPGTRLTVL.

This clone was counted a few times. This chain uses TRBV4-2 with TRBJ1-4, with D possibly TRBD1 on 5 matching bases. The CDR3 is made up of 14 amino acids. CDR1 and CDR2 from the germline V gene are LGHNA and YNFKEQ. V lost 1 base and J 6 bases, leaving 9 bases between the germline ends. As DNA, the CDR3 is TGTGCCAGCAGCCAAGGGGCGGGGGATGAAAAACTGTTTTTT. It specifies CASSQGAGDEKLFF.

The chain has TRBV5-1 and TRBJ1-6; D unclear. In germline, CDR1 is SGHRS, CDR2 YFSETQ. Trimming cost V 7 bases and J 7 bases, with 15 bases left between them. CDR3 length equals 14 residues. The CDR3 DNA follows: TGCGCCAGCTCGCTAGGGTCGGGAAATTCACCCCTCCACTTT. As protein: CASSLGSGNSPLHF.

The chain links TRBV6-5 to TRBJ2-7; tentative D call: TRBD2 (6 bases). CDR3 size: 12 residues. In germline, CDR1 is MNHEY, CDR2 SVGAGI. Trimming pared 6 bases from V and 8 bases from J, leaving 14 bases between. Here the CDR3 reads CASRDGGPQQYF. The CDR3 region has the DNA TGTGCCAGCAGGGACGGGGGACCCCAGCAGTACTTC.

This chain joins TRBV6-1 and TRBJ1-4, with TRBD1 identical over 7 bases. V trimming: 0 bases; J trimming: 13 bases; junction bases outside the gene matches: 8. Germline V CDR1 and CDR2: MNHNS, SASEGT. The CDR3 loop spans 14 amino acids. The CDR3 reads CASSEAGTAPPLFF. The CDR3 region has the DNA TGTGCCAGCAGTGAAGCGGGGACAGCGCCACCACTGTTTTTT.

The chain uses TRBV7-2 and TRBJ1-1, with TRBD1 matching over 7 bases. Trimming removed 1 base from V and 6 bases from J; junction bases left unmatched: 2. Germline CDR1 is SGHTA and CDR2 is FQGNSA. This CDR3 comprises 13 residues. The CDR3 loop reads CASSLDRGAEAFF. CDR3 nucleotides: TGTGCCAGCAGCTTAGACAGGGGCGCTGAAGCTTTCTTT.

The V call is TRBV2, the J call TRBJ1-1; D unclear. CDR3 length: 13 residues. Per the germline V gene, CDR1 is SNHLY and CDR2 is FYNNEI. The V end was cut by 7 bases, the J end by 2 bases, with 11 bases between. In DNA form, the CDR3 reads TGTGCCAGCAAAGGCAACTACAACACTGAAGCTTTCTTT. Amino acids: CASKGNYNTEAFF.

CDR3 amino acids: CASSLQGNYEQYF. CDR3 bases: TGCGCCAGCAGCTTGCAGGGCAACTACGAGCAGTACTTC. The V gene is TRBV5-1, the J gene TRBJ2-7; D is possibly TRBD1 (5 bases). Trimming shortened V by 1 base and J by 3 bases, and 8 bases separated the two germline ends. Germline V gene data show CDR1 as SGHRS and CDR2 as YFSETQ. The CDR3 has 13 residues. The full variable domain, completed using reference TRBV5-1 and TRBJ2-7, is KAGVTQTPRYLIKTRGQQVTLSCSPISGHRSVSWYQQTPGQGLQFLFEYFSETQRNKGNFPGRFSGRQFSNSRSEMNVSTLELGDSALYLCASSLQGNYEQYFGPGTRLTVT.

The chain is built from TRBV10-3 and TRBJ1-4, with 7 bases that match TRBD1. Germline V lookup: CDR1 ENHRY, CDR2 SYGVKD. The CDR3 is made up of 14 amino acids. Trimming at V came to 4 bases and at J to 5 bases, leaving 4 bases not matched to a gene. The DNA for the CDR3 is TGTGCCATCAGTGGGGAGGGACAGAATGAAAAACTGTTTTTT. Its protein is CAISGEGQNEKLFF.

The chain combines TRBV6-1 with TRBJ2-1; no clear D. The CDR3 consists of 11 residues. Germline V gives CDR1 MNHNS, CDR2 SASEGT. The V gene lost 4 bases and the J gene lost 6 bases, with 4 bases spanning the gap. The CDR3 is CASSVINEQFF. The CDR3 nucleotides are TGTGCCAGCAGTGTCATCAATGAGCAGTTCTTC.

The rearrangement links TRBV6-5 to TRBJ2-3, with a weak D call TRBD2 (5 bases). CDR1 is MNHEY, CDR2 SVGAGI, per germline. There are 14 residues in the CDR3. V was cut by 3 bases and J by 5 bases, with 12 bases left in between. The CDR3 coding sequence is TGTGCCAGCAGTTATAGCGAAAGGGTAGATACGCAGTATTTT. This sequence encodes CASSYSERVDTQYF.

The chain uses TRBV14 and TRBJ1-1, with D hard to call. The CDR3 has 13 amino acids. V was pared by 4 bases and J by 1 base, with 7 bases between. Germline V CDR1 and CDR2: SGHDN, FVKESK. The CDR3 DNA is TGTGCCAGCAGCCCCAGCCCGAACACTGAAGCTTTCTTT. Translated, it gives CASSPSPNTEAFF.

This chain connects TRBV9 to TRBJ2-7; the match to TRBD1 covers 7 bases. This CDR3 is 15 amino acids long. Trimming cost V 3 bases and J 0 bases; bases outside gene matches: 6. Germline V gene data show CDR1 as SGDLS and CDR2 as YYNGEE. The CDR3 reads CASSGRDRLSYEQYF. The DNA of the CDR3 is TGTGCCAGCAGCGGCCGGGACAGACTCTCCTACGAGCAGTACTTC.

The J gene is TRBJ1-5, the V gene TRBV30; no definite D call. The V and J ends lost 0 bases and 5 bases respectively, with 11 bases between them. Germline V gives CDR1 GTSNPN, CDR2 SVGIG (reference sequence). The CDR3 is made up of 14 amino acids. The CDR3 DNA sequence: TGTGCCTGGAGTGTAATGACATCGGATCAGCCCCAGCATTTT. Its translation is CAWSVMTSDQPQHF.

This sequence joins TRBV9 and TRBJ2-3; 16 nucleotides match TRBD2. CDR3 length: 17 amino acids. Germline assignment: CDR1 SGDLS and CDR2 YYNGEE. V dropped 4 bases and J dropped 4; count of bases not matched to a gene: 6. The CDR3: CASSPGLAGGPADTQYF. The DNA of the CDR3 is TGTGCCAGCAGCCCGGGACTAGCGGGGGGGCCCGCAGATACGCAGTATTTT.

V gene TRBV6-5 combines with J gene TRBJ1-5; D call uncertain. V lost 7 bases to trimming and J lost 4 bases, with 8 bases between them. This CDR3 comprises 12 residues. Germline assignment: CDR1 MNHEY and CDR2 SVGAGI. The CDR3 DNA reads as TGTGCCAGCAATCGCGGGAATCAGCCCCAGCATTTT. The encoded protein is CASNRGNQPQHF.

This rearrangement joins TRBV9 to TRBJ2-5; 8 nucleotides match TRBD2. V trimming: 4 bases; J trimming: 5 bases; junction bases outside the gene matches: 7. This CDR3 spans 14 amino acids. The germline V gene encodes CDR1 SGDLS and CDR2 YYNGEE. The CDR3 DNA follows: TGTGCCAGCAGCATCCGGGGGGGTATGGAGACCCAGTACTTC. Translating it yields CASSIRGGMETQYF.

This rearrangement joins TRBV5-5 to TRBJ2-1; TRBD1 is a possible D gene (6 bases). In germline, CDR1 is SGHKS, CDR2 YYEKEE (reference sequence). The CDR3 extends over 14 amino acids. Between the trimmed V and J ends, which lost 0 bases and 9 bases, there was a span of 13 bases. The CDR3 coding sequence is TGTGCCAGCAGCTTGGTACAGGGTGGGATTGAGCAGTTCTTC. Its translation is CASSLVQGGIEQFF.

The sample holds a few counts of this clone. The chain carries TRBV25-1 and TRBJ1-6; D is ambiguous. Trimming took off 6 bases at V and 3 bases at J, with 12 bases between the two ends. Germline V lookup: CDR1 MGHDK, CDR2 SYGVNS. The length of the CDR3 is 15 residues. This chain's CDR3 is CASRVPEIYNSPLHF. The DNA of the CDR3 is TGTGCCAGCAGGGTTCCGGAGATCTATAATTCACCCCTCCACTTT. Full variable domain (remainder filled in from reference TRBV25-1 and TRBJ1-6): EADIYQTPRYLVIGTGKKITLECSQTMGHDKMYWYQQDPGMELHLIHYSYGVNSTEKGDLSSESTVSRIRTEHFPLTLESARPSHTSQYLCASRVPEIYNSPLHFGNGTRLTVT.